The 18 T cell receptor beta chains given below trace back to one sample, sequenced in a study of T cells in Graves' hyperthyroidism and ophthalmopathy. There were TCR beta CDR3 regions amplified from RNA transcripts. The HTBI primer set drove a first-round RT-PCR of the TCR CDR3. Using its own MiXCR run on the multiplex PCR reads, TCRdb lists one record per CDR3 protein. Among some 620,000 distinct CDR3 sequences listed, around 15% were seen once. The sample was blood. The source of these receptors is a woman aged 30 to 39 with Graves' hyperthyroidism.

CDR3 residues: CASSHPAGHEQYF. The CDR3 DNA is TGCGCCAGCAGCCATCCCGCGGGACACGAGCAGTACTTC. This sequence joins TRBV4-1 and TRBJ2-7; a possible D gene is TRBD2 (6 bases). The V and J ends lost 3 bases and 5 bases respectively, with 11 bases between them. The CDR3 has 13 residues. Germline V gene data show CDR1 as MGHRA and CDR2 as YSYEKL.

The chain carries TRBV4-3 and TRBJ2-3, with a tentative D call TRBD2 (6 bases). This CDR3 spans 15 amino acids. Deletions cut 5 bases from V and 2 bases from J, with 14 bases between. Per germline, CDR1 LGHNA and CDR2 YSLEER. CDR3 in DNA: TGCGCCAGCAGCATTGGAGGACTAACCACAGATACGCAGTATTTT. The encoded protein is CASSIGGLTTDTQYF.

This clonotype was recorded a few times. V gene TRBV12-3 or TRBV12-4 combines with J gene TRBJ2-2, with TRBD1 matching 10 bases. The CDR3 consists of 15 residues. V shed 6 bases and J 4 bases; nucleotides not matched to a gene: 5. In nucleotides, the CDR3 is TGTGCCAGCAGCCCGGGACAGGGGTTCACCGGGGAGCTGTTTTTT. Its translation: CASSPGQGFTGELFF.

This clonotype has ten or more counts. The chain couples TRBV6-2 or TRBV6-3 to TRBJ2-7, with 12 positions matching TRBD2. V lost 6 bases and J lost 2; bases outside the gene matches: 2. The CDR3 contains 14 residues. The germline CDR1 and CDR2 sequences are MNHEY and SVGEGT. In DNA form, the CDR3 reads TGTGCCAGCAGCCGACTAGCGGGGGCCTACGAGCAGTACTTC. It yields the protein CASSRLAGAYEQYF.

V usage is TRBV29-1 and J usage is TRBJ2-7; 7 nucleotides align to TRBD2. This CDR3 region has 12 residues. Germline CDR1 SQVTM, CDR2 ANQGSEA. V dropped 4 bases and J dropped 3; count of bases not matched to a gene: 3. The CDR3 bases are TGCAGCGTTGCCGGGACTAACTACGAGCAGTACTTC. It encodes CSVAGTNYEQYF.

A note on this clonotype: At one end the junction does not follow the germline gene, possibly because of a read error. The V gene is TRBV4-3, the J gene TRBJ2-5; the match to TRBD1 covers 8 bases. CDR3 length: 15 amino acids. Germline V gene data show CDR1 as LGHNA and CDR2 as YSLEER. CDR3 residues: CASSQGTGSQEIQYF. CDR3 sequence (DNA): TGCGCCAGCAGCCAGGGGACAGGATCCCAAGAGATCCAGTACTTC.

The chain joins TRBV9 to TRBJ2-3; D may be TRBD1 (5 bases). Germline CDR1 is SGDLS and CDR2 is YYNGEE. Trimming stripped 3 bases from V and 3 bases from J, with 11 bases between. This CDR3 has 14 amino acids. CDR3 region: CASSEGWETDTQYF. The CDR3 DNA follows: TGTGCCAGCAGCGAGGGGTGGGAAACAGATACGCAGTATTTT.

The gene calls are TRBV27 and TRBJ2-7; 11 nucleotides match TRBD1. Unmatched junction bases numbered 11, after V lost 8 bases and J lost 5 bases. CDR1 and CDR2 (germline): MNHEY, SMNVEV (reference sequence). The CDR3 is made up of 15 amino acids. CDR3 coding DNA: TGTGCCAGCTATCCCGGGACAGGGGGTAACCACGAGCAGTACTTC. It yields the protein CASYPGTGGNHEQYF.

In this sample, this clonotype turned up many times. The chain employs TRBV24-1 and TRBJ2-1; D is uncertain. The CDR3 is 13 amino acids. Germline V gives CDR1 KGHDR, CDR2 SFDVKD. Trimming cost V 0 bases and J 5 bases, with 4 bases left between them. Here the CDR3 reads CATSDLPDNEQFF. The CDR3 DNA reads as TGTGCCACCAGTGATTTGCCGGACAATGAGCAGTTCTTC.

V is TRBV6-1 and J is TRBJ1-1; D not resolved. CDR3 size: 13 residues. Germline V gene lookup returns CDR1 MNHNS and CDR2 SASEGT. V was trimmed by 10 bases and J by 2 bases, leaving 14 bases between them. This CDR3 reads CATIPIPNTEAFF. In DNA form, the CDR3 reads TGTGCCACCATACCAATTCCCAACACTGAAGCTTTCTTT.

The chain combines TRBV29-1 with TRBJ2-1; 7 nucleotides match TRBD1. CDR3 length: 17 amino acids. V shed 4 bases and J 0 bases; nucleotides not matched to a gene: 12. Germline CDR1 is SQVTM and CDR2 is ANQGSEA. CDR3 coding DNA: TGCAGCGTTGTGGGACAGTGGGACGGCAGCTCCTACAATGAGCAGTTCTTC. It is translated as CSVVGQWDGSSYNEQFF.

The genes are TRBV7-9 and TRBJ1-4; D remains unclear. The CDR3 has 13 residues. CDR1 and CDR2 from the germline V gene are SEHNR and FQNEAQ (reference sequence). With 2 bases removed from V and 7 bases from J, the gap between germline ends came to 8 bases. CDR3 coding DNA: TGTGCCAGCAGCTTATCGGGCGCTGAAAAACTGTTTTTT. Translation gives CASSLSGAEKLFF.

This clonotype came up many times. The V call is TRBV28, the J call TRBJ2-7; 9 bases agree with TRBD1. Germline V gene sequence: CDR1 MDHEN, CDR2 SYDVKM. The trim removed 6 bases at V and 3 bases at J, leaving 9 bases unmatched. This CDR3 has 15 amino acids. DNA of the CDR3: TGTGCCAGCAGCCTCGAACAGGGGGCGGACTACGAGCAGTACTTC. This encodes CASSLEQGADYEQYF.

This clonotype occurred many times. V is TRBV2 and J is TRBJ2-7, with D uncertain. This CDR3 is built from 12 residues. Trimming took 3 bases from V and 4 from J, leaving 7 bases between them. The germline gives CDR1 SNHLY, CDR2 FYNNEI. In DNA form, the CDR3 reads TGTGCCAGCAGTGATATGCGGTACGAGCAGTACTTC. Its translation is CASSDMRYEQYF.

The chain couples TRBV18 to TRBJ1-4, with D possibly matching TRBD1 (5 bases). This CDR3 contains 14 residues. Germline CDR1 reads KGHSH; CDR2 reads LQKENI. V lost 5 bases to trimming and J lost 7 bases, with 14 bases between them. CDR3 protein: CASSSQGLGEKLFF. The CDR3 bases are TGTGCCAGCTCATCCCAGGGACTTGGTGAAAAACTGTTTTTT.

This clonotype was detected a few times. This rearrangement joins TRBV28 to TRBJ1-3; D unclear. The V end was cut by 6 bases, the J end by 0 bases, with 12 bases between. The V gene's germline CDR1 is MDHEN and CDR2 SYDVKM. The CDR3 has 15 residues. DNA of the CDR3: TGTGCCAGCAGCTACACCCCGAGCTCTGGAAACACCATATATTTT. Its protein product is CASSYTPSSGNTIYF. Complete variable domain (other parts from reference TRBV28 and TRBJ1-3): DVKVTQSSRYLVKRTGEKVFLECVQDMDHENMFWYRQDPGLGLRLIYFSYDVKMKEKGDIPEGYSVSREKKERFSLILESASTNQTSMYLCASSYTPSSGNTIYFGEGSWLTVV.

This clonotype has a count of ten or more. This chain uses TRBV20-1 with TRBJ2-7; 8 nucleotides align to TRBD2. The CDR3 length is 13 residues. V was pared by 5 bases and J by 7 bases, with 10 bases of the junction left unmatched. CDR1 is DFQATT and CDR2 is SNEGSKA in the germline V gene (reference sequence). The DNA of the CDR3 is TGCAGTGCTGTGCCGGGGGGGTTCTTGGAGCAGTACTTC. The encoded protein is CSAVPGGFLEQYF.

Ten or more counts support this clonotype. This chain links TRBV6-6 with TRBJ1-1; unclear D gene. This CDR3 contains 13 residues. The ends were cut back, 2 bases at V and 3 bases at J, with 7 bases in the middle. Germline assignment: CDR1 MNHNY and CDR2 SVGAGI (reference sequence). In DNA, the CDR3 is TGTGCCAGCAGTTACAGGGATGACACTGAAGCTTTCTTT. Amino acids: CASSYRDDTEAFF.